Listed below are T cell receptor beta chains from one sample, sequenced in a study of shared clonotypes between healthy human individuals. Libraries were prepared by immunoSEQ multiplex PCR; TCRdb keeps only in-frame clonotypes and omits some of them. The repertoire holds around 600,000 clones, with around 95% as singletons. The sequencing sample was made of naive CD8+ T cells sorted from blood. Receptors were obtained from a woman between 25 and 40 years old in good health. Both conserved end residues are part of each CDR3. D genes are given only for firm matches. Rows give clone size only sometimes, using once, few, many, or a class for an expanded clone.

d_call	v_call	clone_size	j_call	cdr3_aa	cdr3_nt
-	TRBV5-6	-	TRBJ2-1	CASSLRGNNEQFF	TGTGCCAGCAGCTTGCGGGGGAACAATGAGCAGTTCTTC
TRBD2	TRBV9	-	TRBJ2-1	CASSISGLAGNEQFF	TGTGCCAGCAGCATATCCGGACTAGCGGGCAATGAGCAGTTCTTC
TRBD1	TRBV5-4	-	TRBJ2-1	CASKDRESDYNEQFF	TGTGCCAGCAAGGACAGGGAAAGCGACTACAATGAGCAGTTCTTC
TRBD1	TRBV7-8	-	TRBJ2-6	CASSLEVTGGSGANVLTF	TGTGCCAGCAGCTTAGAGGTTACAGGGGGCTCTGGGGCCAACGTCCTGACTTTC
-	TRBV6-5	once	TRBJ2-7	CASSYSTRGVDYEQYF	TGTGCCAGCAGTTACTCGACGCGCGGAGTGGACTACGAGCAGTACTTC
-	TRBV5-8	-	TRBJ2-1	CASSLSGPRNGQFF	TGTGCCAGCAGCTTGAGTGGCCCCCGTAACGGGCAGTTCTTC
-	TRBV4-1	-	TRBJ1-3	CASSQETGPATRAIYF	TGCGCCAGCAGCCAAGAGACAGGACCCGCCACAAGGGCCATATATTTT
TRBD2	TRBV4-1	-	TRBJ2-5	CASSQGAGVETQYF	TGCGCCAGCAGCCAAGGGGCGGGGGTAGAGACCCAGTACTTC
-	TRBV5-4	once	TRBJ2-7	CASSGLTYEQYF	TGTGCCAGCAGCGGACTAACCTACGAGCAGTACTTC
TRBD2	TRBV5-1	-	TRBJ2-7	CASSLTSGGTLSYEQYF	TGCGCCAGCAGCTTGACTAGCGGGGGAACCCTCTCCTACGAGCAGTACTTC
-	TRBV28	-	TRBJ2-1	CASSLGSGSTYNEQFF	TGTGCCAGCAGTTTAGGCTCCGGGAGCACCTACAATGAGCAGTTCTTC
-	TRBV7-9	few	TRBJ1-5	CASSPSEGQPQHF	TGTGCCAGCAGCCCTAGTGAAGGTCAGCCCCAGCATTTT
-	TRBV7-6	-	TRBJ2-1	CASSLGDSLPAYNEQFF	TGTGCCAGCAGCTTAGGGGACTCCCTTCCAGCCTACAATGAGCAGTTCTTC
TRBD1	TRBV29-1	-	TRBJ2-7	CSVTGQYSYEQYF	TGCAGCGTTACGGGACAGTACTCCTACGAGCAGTACTTC
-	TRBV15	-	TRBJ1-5	CATSRDRSRGVPQHF	TGTGCCACCAGCAGAGATCGGTCCAGGGGAGTGCCCCAGCATTTT